These T cell receptor beta chains were read from a single sample in a study of OX40 agonist ivuxolimab in advanced cancers. Assay: immunoSEQ multiplex PCR; the TCRdb copy retains only in-frame clones and omits some. The sample yields about 24,000 clones, approximately 88% seen once. The source was CD4+ or CD8+ T cells sorted from blood, collected in a trial of the OX40 agonist ivuxolimab. All receptors derive from an adult with an advanced solid tumor such as melanoma, head and neck, liver or kidney cancer. Each CDR3 is given with its conserved first and last residue. A D gene is named only where the DNA matches it firmly. A row's size may be missing; if present it is once, few, many or a size class.

clone size	V gene	CDR3 length	D gene	J gene	CDR3 protein	CDR3 DNA
-	TRBV19	13	-	TRBJ1-5	CASSIGGNQPQHF	TGTGCCAGTAGTATAGGGGGAAATCAGCCCCAGCATTTT
once	TRBV27	15	-	TRBJ1-6	CASRPGQLYNSPLHF	TGTGCCAGCCGTCCGGGACAACTTTATAATTCACCCCTCCACTTT
-	TRBV7-3	14	-	TRBJ2-1	CASGGAGPYNEQFF	TGTGCCAGCGGGGGTGCGGGACCCTACAATGAGCAGTTCTTC
-	TRBV5-1	14	-	TRBJ2-7	CASSDRGYGSEQYF	TGCGCCAGCAGCGATAGGGGGTACGGCTCCGAGCAGTACTTC
-	TRBV10-3	13	-	TRBJ2-3	CAIIKPPRDTQYF	TGTGCCATCATCAAGCCCCCCCGAGATACGCAGTATTTT
once	TRBV5-6	15	-	TRBJ1-6	CASSPVSSYNSPLHF	TGTGCCAGCAGCCCGGTCAGCTCCTATAATTCACCCCTCCACTTT
-	TRBV7-3	14	TRBD2	TRBJ2-1	CASSSGLAGDEQFF	TGTGCCAGCAGCTCCGGACTAGCCGGCGATGAGCAGTTCTTC
-	TRBV7-9	15	-	TRBJ1-3	CASSRGQNSGNTIYF	TGTGCCAGCAGCCGCGGACAGAACTCTGGAAACACCATATATTTT
-	TRBV7-2	16	-	TRBJ1-5	CASSLVQGQGGQPQHF	TGTGCCAGCAGCTTAGTGCAGGGCCAGGGAGGCCAGCCCCAGCATTTT
few	TRBV7-9	13	-	TRBJ1-1	CASSLWPNTEAFF	TGTGCCAGCAGCTTGTGGCCGAACACTGAAGCTTTCTTT
-	TRBV11-3	15	TRBD2	TRBJ2-5	CASSLGLAGSPTQYF	TGTGCCAGCAGCCTAGGACTAGCGGGATCTCCTACCCAGTACTTC
-	TRBV29-1	14	-	TRBJ1-2	CSTKPAGGWGGYTF	TGCAGCACAAAGCCCGCGGGGGGATGGGGTGGCTACACCTTC
-	TRBV5-1	14	TRBD1	TRBJ1-3	CASSSGTGKDTIYF	TGCGCCAGCAGCTCCGGGACAGGGAAGGACACCATATATTTT
-	TRBV28	16	-	TRBJ2-1	CASSLSGQKSYNEQFF	TGTGCCAGCAGTTTAAGCGGACAGAAAAGCTACAATGAGCAGTTCTTC
-	TRBV27	13	-	TRBJ2-2	CASSTSNTGELFF	-
-	TRBV7-3	17	TRBD1	TRBJ2-5	CASSLHHGTAREETQYF	TGTGCCAGCAGCTTACATCATGGGACAGCAAGGGAAGAGACCCAGTACTTC
-	TRBV4-1	17	-	TRBJ1-3	CASSQEPPVFSGNTIYF	TGCGCCAGCAGCCAAGAACCCCCGGTCTTCTCTGGAAACACCATATATTTT
once	TRBV7-2	16	TRBD1	TRBJ2-5	CASSLGGQGSSETQYF	TGTGCCAGCAGCTTAGGCGGACAGGGATCCTCCGAGACCCAGTACTTC
-	TRBV5-1	13	-	TRBJ2-3	CASSFTRGDTQYF	TGCGCCAGCAGCTTCACCCGTGGAGATACGCAGTATTTT
-	TRBV27	13	-	TRBJ2-5	CASSPRVRETQYF	TGTGCCAGCAGCCCACGGGTCCGTGAGACCCAGTACTTC
-	TRBV11-3	16	TRBD1	TRBJ2-3	CASSLVGTGGLNTQYF	TGTGCCAGCAGCTTAGTCGGGACAGGGGGTTTGAATACGCAGTATTTT
-	TRBV5-1	15	TRBD1	TRBJ2-6	CASSWTGAGANVLTF	TGCGCCAGCAGCTGGACAGGGGCGGGGGCCAACGTCCTGACTTTC
-	TRBV11-3	13	TRBD1	TRBJ1-1	CASSGQGATEAFF	TGTGCCAGCAGCGGACAGGGGGCCACTGAAGCTTTCTTT
-	TRBV7-3	13	TRBD1	TRBJ2-1	CASSLYTGGEQFF	TGTGCCAGCAGCTTGTACACAGGGGGTGAGCAGTTCTTC
-	TRBV9	15	-	TRBJ2-2	CASSVRGRDTGELFF	TGTGCCAGCAGCGTAAGGGGGAGAGACACCGGGGAGCTGTTTTTT
-	TRBV19	14	TRBD1	TRBJ1-2	CASAEDRVGGGYTF	TGTGCCAGTGCTGAGGACAGGGTTGGCGGTGGCTACACCTTC
-	TRBV5-1	15	-	TRBJ2-5	CASSLAGPRQETQYF	TGCGCCAGCAGCTTGGCCGGGCCCCGGCAAGAGACCCAGTACTTC
-	TRBV19	18	-	TRBJ1-5	CASSTQQHRSGNNQPQHF	TGTGCCAGTAGTACTCAACAACACCGGTCGGGCAACAATCAGCCCCAGCATTTT
-	TRBV25-1	11	-	TRBJ2-7	CASSVANEQYF	TGTGCCAGCAGTGTTGCAAACGAGCAGTACTTC
-	TRBV4-3	16	-	TRBJ2-7	CASSQVWPGPSYEQYF	TGCGCCAGCAGCCAAGTTTGGCCAGGGCCTTCCTACGAGCAGTACTTC
-	TRBV30	12	-	TRBJ1-1	CAWSGSSGMTFF	TGTGCCTGGAGTGGCAGCTCGGGTATGACTTTCTTT
-	TRBV5-8	15	-	TRBJ1-1	CASSLLGRMNTEAFF	TGTGCCAGCAGCTTACTCGGACGGATGAACACTGAAGCTTTCTTT
-	TRBV18	15	TRBD2	TRBJ2-3	CASSTTGTTTDTQYF	TGTGCCAGCTCAACAACCGGGACTACCACAGATACGCAGTATTTT
-	TRBV7-9	15	TRBD1	TRBJ2-5	CASSWMGQGKETQYF	TGTGCCAGCAGCTGGATGGGACAGGGAAAAGAGACCCAGTACTTC
-	TRBV19	14	TRBD1	TRBJ1-1	CASSPGQGATEAFF	TGTGCCAGTAGCCCCGGACAGGGGGCGACTGAAGCTTTCTTT
once	TRBV7-9	13	-	TRBJ2-1	CASSLGSYNEQFF	TGTGCCAGCAGCTTAGGCTCCTACAATGAGCAGTTCTTC
-	TRBV11-3	17	TRBD2	TRBJ2-5	CASSLDRGTSGGETQYF	TGTGCCAGCAGCTTAGATCGCGGGACTAGCGGTGGAGAGACCCAGTACTTC
-	TRBV10-3	15	TRBD1	TRBJ1-1	CAISDLDRVNTEAFF	TGTGCCATCAGTGATTTGGACAGGGTGAACACTGAAGCTTTCTTT
-	TRBV18	13	-	TRBJ1-1	CASSPPSLTEAFF	TGTGCCAGCTCACCACCCAGCCTCACTGAAGCTTTCTTT
once	TRBV7-8	15	TRBD1	TRBJ2-7	CASSSRQGSYEEQYF	TGTGCCAGCAGCTCAAGACAGGGGTCCTACGAGGAGCAGTACTTC
-	TRBV5-8	12	-	TRBJ1-2	CASSFSGWGYTF	TGTGCCAGCAGCTTTTCTGGATGGGGCTACACCTTC
-	TRBV9	14	-	TRBJ1-5	CASSVGQSNQPQHF	TGTGCCAGCAGCGTAGGGCAGAGCAATCAGCCCCAGCATTTT
-	TRBV15	15	-	TRBJ1-5	CATSSKDSPVQPQHF	TGTGCCACCAGCAGTAAGGACAGTCCGGTGCAGCCCCAGCATTTT
-	TRBV4-3	16	-	TRBJ2-3	CASSPSRAPSTDTQYF	TGCGCCAGCAGCCCGTCTAGGGCACCTAGCACAGATACGCAGTATTTT
-	TRBV6-1	14	TRBD2	TRBJ2-7	CASSQTSGTYEQYF	TGTGCCAGCAGCCAAACTAGCGGGACCTACGAGCAGTACTTC
once	TRBV6-5	14	TRBD1	TRBJ1-1	CASSWGTENTEAFF	TGTGCCAGCAGTTGGGGGACAGAGAACACTGAAGCTTTCTTT
-	TRBV11-1	16	-	TRBJ2-3	CASSLGLAQTTDTQYF	TGTGCCAGCAGCTTAGGTCTAGCGCAAACCACAGATACGCAGTATTTT